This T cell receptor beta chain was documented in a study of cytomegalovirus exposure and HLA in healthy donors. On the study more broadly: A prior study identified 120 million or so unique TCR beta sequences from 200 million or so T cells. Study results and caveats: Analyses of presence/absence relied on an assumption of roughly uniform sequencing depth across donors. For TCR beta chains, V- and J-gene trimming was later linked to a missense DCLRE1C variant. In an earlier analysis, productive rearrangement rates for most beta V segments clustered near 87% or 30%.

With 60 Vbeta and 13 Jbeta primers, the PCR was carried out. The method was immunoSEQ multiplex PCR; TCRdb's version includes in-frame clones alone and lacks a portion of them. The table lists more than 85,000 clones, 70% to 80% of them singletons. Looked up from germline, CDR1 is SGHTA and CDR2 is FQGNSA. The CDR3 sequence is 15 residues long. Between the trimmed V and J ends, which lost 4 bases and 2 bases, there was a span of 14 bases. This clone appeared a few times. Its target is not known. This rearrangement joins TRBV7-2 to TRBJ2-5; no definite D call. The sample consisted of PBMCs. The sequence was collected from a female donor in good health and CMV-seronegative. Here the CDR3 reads CASSSSRLGQETQYF. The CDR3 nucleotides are TGTGCCAGCAGCTCTAGTCGTCTCGGACAAGAGACCCAGTACTTC. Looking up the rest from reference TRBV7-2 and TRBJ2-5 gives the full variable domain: GAGVSQSPSNKVTEKGKDVELRCDPISGHTALYWYRQSLGQGLEFLIYFQGNSAPDKSGLPSDRFSAERTGGSVSTLTIQRTQQEDSAVYLCASSSSRLGQETQYFGPGTRLLVL.